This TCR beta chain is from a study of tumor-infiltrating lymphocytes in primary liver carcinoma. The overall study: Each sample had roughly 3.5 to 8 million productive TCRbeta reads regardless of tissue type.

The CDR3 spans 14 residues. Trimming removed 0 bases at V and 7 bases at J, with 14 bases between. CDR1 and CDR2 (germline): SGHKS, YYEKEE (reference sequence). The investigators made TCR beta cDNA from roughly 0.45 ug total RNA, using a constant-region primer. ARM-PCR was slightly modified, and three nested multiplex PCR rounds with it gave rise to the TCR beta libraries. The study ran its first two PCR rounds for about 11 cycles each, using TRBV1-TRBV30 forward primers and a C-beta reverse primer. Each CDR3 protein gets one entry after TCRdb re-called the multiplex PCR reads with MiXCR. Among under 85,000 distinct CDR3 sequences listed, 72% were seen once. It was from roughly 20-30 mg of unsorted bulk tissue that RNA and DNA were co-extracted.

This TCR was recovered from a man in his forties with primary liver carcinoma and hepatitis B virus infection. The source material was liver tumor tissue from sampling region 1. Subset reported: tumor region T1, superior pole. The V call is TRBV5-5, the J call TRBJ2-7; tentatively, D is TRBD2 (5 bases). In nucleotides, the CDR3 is TGTGCCAGCAGCTTGGCGGTAGAGGGAATTGAGCAGTACTTC. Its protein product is CASSLAVEGIEQYF.